This T cell receptor beta chain was sequenced in a study of long-term antiretroviral therapy in people with HIV. Study information: A decade or so separates the oldest specimens from the later 2015 immediate-ART recommendation. General observations from the study: Clones that had undergone expansion before ART prevailed in the repertoire throughout all time points. HIV repertoires spanned tighter CDR3 length ranges than controls did.

Survey level was the resolution at which the v3.0 immunoSEQ assay ran. TCRdb's copy holds only in-frame clones and misses some; the assay was immunoSEQ multiplex PCR. The sample lists roughly 27,000 clones; around 85% were seen once. Germline CDR1 reads SGHRS; CDR2 reads YFSETQ. The V and J ends lost 2 bases and 1 base respectively, with 9 bases between them. The CDR3 runs to 14 residues. This clone appeared once. Its antigen remains unidentified. The V and J genes are TRBV5-1 and TRBJ1-1; D call uncertain. The origin of this receptor is a man aged 40-50 years with HIV. The material was unsorted PBMCs, obtained 2.3 years after starting antiretroviral therapy. In DNA form, the CDR3 reads TGCGCCAGCAGCTTAATGAAGGGGAACACTGAAGCTTTCTTT. This translates into CASSLMKGNTEAFF.